This T cell receptor (beta chain) was captured by sequencing in a study of cytomegalovirus exposure and HLA in healthy donors. The CDR3 sequence is 14 residues long. Germline CDR1 MNHEY, CDR2 SVGAGI. The ends lost 4 bases at V and 4 bases at J; junction bases unmatched: 5. A multiplex PCR was run with 60 Vbeta primers and 13 Jbeta primers. Sequencing used immunoSEQ multiplex PCR; TCRdb keeps in-frame clones, though not all of them. Here the sample spans about 210,000 clones, around four fifths being singletons. The TCR originated in a man between 40 and 49 years old in good health and CMV-seropositive. The gene calls are TRBV6-5 and TRBJ1-1, with 8 nucleotides matching TRBD1. Sequences were obtained from PBMCs. Here the CDR3 reads CASSFQGAGTEAFF. CDR3 sequence (DNA): TGTGCCAGCAGTTTTCAGGGGGCTGGCACTGAAGCTTTCTTT.